This is a list of T cell receptor beta chains from one sample in a study of vaccination effects on CD4 cells after COVID-19. Their target antigens are unknown. Data came from immunoSEQ multiplex PCR; TCRdb stores just in-frame clones and leaves some out. The sample has 40,000 to 50,000 clones, more than 60% seen once. Sequenced material: CD4+ T cells from PBMCs cultured with HCoV-OC43 spike peptides, taken before COVID-19 vaccination. The receptors originated from a human donor who received a COVID-19 vaccine. CDR3s include the opening cysteine and the closing phenylalanine or tryptophan. The D gene is left open where the match is weak.

D	J	V	CDR3
NA	TRBJ1-2	TRBV23-1	CASSQGCGPNYGYTF
NA	TRBJ1-4	TRBV25-1	CASSPSGGANEKLFF
TRBD1	TRBJ1-1	TRBV10-3	CAASRGQDTEAFF
NA	TRBJ2-5	TRBV18	CASSPGLQETQYF
TRBD2	TRBJ2-3	TRBV27	CASSLTPSLSGGTTDTQYF
NA	TRBJ1-2	TRBV19	CASSGQPYGYTF
NA	TRBJ1-6	TRBV6-1	CASSERLESPLHF
NA	TRBJ1-1	TRBV19	CASSGGQMNTEAFF
TRBD1	TRBJ1-1	TRBV6-5	CASRFRDREAFF
NA	TRBJ1-3	TRBV7-2	CASSLGATGNTIYF